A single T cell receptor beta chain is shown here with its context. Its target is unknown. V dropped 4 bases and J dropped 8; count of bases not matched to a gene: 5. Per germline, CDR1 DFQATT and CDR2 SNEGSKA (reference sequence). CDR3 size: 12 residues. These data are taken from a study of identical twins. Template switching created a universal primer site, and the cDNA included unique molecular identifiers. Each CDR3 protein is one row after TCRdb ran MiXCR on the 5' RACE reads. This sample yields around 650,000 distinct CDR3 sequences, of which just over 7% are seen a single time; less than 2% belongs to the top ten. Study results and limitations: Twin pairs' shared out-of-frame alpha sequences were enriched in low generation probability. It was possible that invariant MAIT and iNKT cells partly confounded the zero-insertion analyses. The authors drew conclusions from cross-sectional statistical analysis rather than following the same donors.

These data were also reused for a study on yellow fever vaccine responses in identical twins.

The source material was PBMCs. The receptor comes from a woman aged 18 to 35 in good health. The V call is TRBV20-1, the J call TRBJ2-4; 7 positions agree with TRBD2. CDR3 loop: CSAKRGGDIQYF. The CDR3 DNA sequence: TGCAGTGCTAAGCGGGGAGGGGACATTCAGTACTTC.